Detailed here is one T cell receptor (beta chain). No cognate antigen has been identified for it. No much larger clone is present one base from it, and per-base qualities are unavailable. The sample originates from a study of response to subunit inactivated influenza vaccine listed by TCRdb under 2018. With respect to the entire study: Deep quantitative T cell receptor repertoire profiling was used in the study to track responses to a trivalent subunit inactivated influenza vaccine. Study-level results and caveats: The authors suggested that each seasonal influenza vaccination may recruit only a limited number of new T cells.

Receptor libraries were prepared by RT-PCR. Sequencing relied on an Illumina HiSeq 2500. In TCRdb, the public reads were trimmed at Q25 with fastp and aligned with MiXCR, with productive beta chains retained. For every CDR3 protein sequence, its rows merge into one entry that carries the most common genes and DNA. The sample contains around 540,000 distinct CDR3 sequences, 12% of them found a single time. The top ten constitute 10% of the sample. CDR1 LNHNV and CDR2 YYDKDF are derived from the germline V gene (reference sequence). From cysteine to phenylalanine, the CDR3 is 15 amino acids long. Only the CDR3 DNA is retained, 45 bases long and in frame from the first base. V is reduced by 1 base and J by 2 bases, leaving a spacing of 10 bases between them.

The sequences come from PBMCs from blood, collected on the day of vaccination. The chain couples TRBV15 to TRBJ2-3; TRBD1 is possibly the D segment (5 matching bases). The sequence was obtained from a man aged 45-60 years who received an inactivated influenza vaccine. Donor details come from another sample of the same person, matched by shared clones. Read as DNA, the sequence is TGTGCCACCAGCAGAGTGGGCGGACACACAGATACGCAGTATTTT. This encodes CATSRVGGHTDTQYF.